The clone carrying this TCR beta chain was seen just once. The antigen is unknown. The CDR3 totals 16 residues. The germline V gene encodes CDR1 SGHDT and CDR2 YYEEEE. Trimming pared 4 bases from V and 3 bases from J, leaving 18 bases between. This specimen comes from a study of shared clonotypes between healthy human individuals. Study findings and constraints: Larger estimated richness was generally seen in naive subsets than in memory subsets.

The CD4+ fraction was divided into a CD45RA+ naive subset and a CD45RA-negative memory subset. Data came from immunoSEQ multiplex PCR; TCRdb stores just in-frame clones and leaves some out. The sample holds about 2.3 million clones, approximately 95% seen once. This receptor was taken from a young man in good health. Some clones in this sample may be carry-over from other donors' samples. The sequencing input was naive CD4+ T cells from PBMCs. The subset denotes: CD45RA+ positively selected. The V gene is TRBV5-6, the J gene TRBJ2-3, with TRBD2 as a possible D gene (6 bases). This CDR3 is CASSPRDWYQTDTQYF. In DNA, the CDR3 is TGTGCCAGCAGCCCCCGGGACTGGTATCAAACAGATACGCAGTATTTT.